Each of the 11 T cell receptor beta chains below was sequenced from the same sample in a study of cytomegalovirus exposure and HLA in healthy donors (dated 2017 in TCRdb). Library preparation was by the immunoSEQ multiplex PCR assay. For the multiplex PCR, a mixture combining 60 forward primers for TCR Vbeta segments and 13 reverse primers for TCR Jbeta segments was used. TCRdb limited this immuneACCESS table to in-frame rearrangements with V and J called. A share of clones is missing; checked studies link under half to unresolved V genes, and the rest is unexplained. This sample lists more than 150,000 clones; 60% to 80% were detected once. Roughly an eighth of the sample is taken by the ten largest. The sequenced material came from PBMCs. These TCRs come from a man aged 45-65 years in good health and CMV-seropositive.

This clone was counted once. The chain combines TRBV28 with TRBJ1-2; D not certain. The V end was cut by 4 bases, the J end by 3 bases, with 15 bases between. There are 15 residues in the CDR3. The germline V gene has CDR1 MDHEN and CDR2 SYDVKM. The CDR3 spells CASSSRPISDYGYTF. The CDR3 coding sequence is TGTGCCAGCAGTTCTAGACCGATTTCGGACTATGGCTACACCTTC.

This chain links TRBV18 with TRBJ1-1; 11 bases align to TRBD1. CDR1 KGHSH and CDR2 LQKENI come from the germline V gene. The CDR3 has 14 residues. J was trimmed by 1 base and V by 6 bases; bases with no gene match: 1. DNA for the CDR3: TGTGCCAGCTCCGGACAGGGGGCGAACACTGAAGCTTTCTTT. Protein product: CASSGQGANTEAFF.

This clone has more than one count but fewer than ten. The rearrangement joins TRBV5-3 to TRBJ2-7; TRBD2 might be the D (5 bases). TRBV5-3 is recorded as an ORF, its role being uncertain. CDR3 length: 15 residues. V was shortened by 1 base and J by 2 bases, with 13 bases between the two germline ends. DNA for the CDR3: TGTGCCAGAAGCTTGCTAGCACCGACCACCTACGAGCAGTACGTC. Translated: CARSLLAPTTYEQYV.

The genes are TRBV19 and TRBJ2-7; D is perhaps TRBD1 (5 bases). The germline CDR1 and CDR2 sequences are LNHDA and SQIVND (reference sequence). V shed 3 bases and J shed 2 bases, with 8 bases lying between them. The CDR3 consists of 13 residues. For the CDR3, the DNA is TGTGCCAGTAGTATCGACAGAACCTACGAGCAGTACTTC. This translates into CASSIDRTYEQYF.

The V call is TRBV29-1, the J call TRBJ2-3; TRBD1 matches at 11 bases. The CDR3 consists of 13 residues. From germline, CDR1 is SQVTM and CDR2 ANQGSEA. Trimming cost V 5 bases and J 5 bases; bases outside gene matches: 3. For the CDR3, the DNA is TGCAGCGTTTGCGGGACAGGGGGAGATACGCAGTATTTT. Its protein is CSVCGTGGDTQYF.

The chain employs TRBV5-5 and TRBJ2-3; 9 bases are a match to TRBD1. CDR1 SGHKS and CDR2 YYEKEE come from the germline V gene (reference sequence). This CDR3 is 15 amino acids long. V was clipped by 1 base and J by 2 bases; unmatched bases: 2. The CDR3: CASSLWDRATDTQYF. The CDR3 nucleotides are TGTGCCAGCAGCTTGTGGGACAGGGCCACAGATACGCAGTATTTT.

The CDR3 loop reads CASSRRHGGGGGSTDTQYF. The CDR3 DNA is TGTGCCAGCAGCCGACGGCATGGCGGCGGGGGGGGAAGCACAGATACGCAGTATTTT. The J gene is TRBJ2-3, the V gene TRBV4-2, with 9 bases identical to TRBD2. The CDR3 runs to 19 residues. V was clipped by 4 bases and J by 0 bases; unmatched bases: 14. CDR1 LGHNA and CDR2 YNFKEQ come from the germline V gene.

This rearrangement joins TRBV15 to TRBJ1-4, with D perhaps matching TRBD1 (5 bases). With 3 bases removed from V and 2 bases from J, the gap between germline ends came to 16 bases. The germline V gene has CDR1 LNHNV and CDR2 YYDKDF (reference sequence). The CDR3 has 17 residues. The CDR3 protein is CATSRYPPGLTNEKLFF. The CDR3 DNA sequence: TGTGCCACCAGCAGGTACCCTCCAGGGTTGACTAATGAAAAACTGTTTTTT.

The J gene is TRBJ1-1, the V gene TRBV5-6; D is perhaps TRBD1 (5 bases). Trimming shortened V by 5 bases and J by 1 base, and 9 bases separated the two germline ends. The CDR3 is made up of 13 amino acids. Germline V gene sequence: CDR1 SGHDT, CDR2 YYEEEE. In nucleotides, the CDR3 is TGTGCCAGCAGGAGACAGAGGAACACTGAAGCTTTCTTT. Residues: CASRRQRNTEAFF.

The chain is built from TRBV7-6 and TRBJ2-2, with 9 bases identical to TRBD1. V shed 5 bases and J 7 bases; nucleotides not matched to a gene: 8. Germline CDR1 is SGHVS and CDR2 is FNYEAQ. The CDR3 has 15 amino acids. This CDR3 reads CASSPQGQGGGELFF. For the CDR3, the DNA is TGTGCCAGCAGCCCACAGGGACAGGGAGGCGGGGAGCTGTTTTTT. Based on the CDR3 plus reference TRBV7-6 and TRBJ2-2, the full variable domain is GAGVSQSPRYKVTKRGQDVALRCDPISGHVSLYWYRQALGQGPEFLTYFNYEAQQDKSGLPNDRFSAERPEGSISTLTIQRTEQRDSAMYRCASSPQGQGGGELFFGEGSRLTVL.

The chain is built from TRBV2 and TRBJ2-5, with TRBD1 matching over 9 bases. V lost 8 bases and J lost 4; bases outside the gene matches: 8. CDR1 and CDR2 (germline): SNHLY, FYNNEI. This CDR3 region has 14 residues. CDR3 DNA: TGTGCCAGCTGGAGGGGACAGGGAGGAGAGACCCAGTACTTC. This gives the protein CASWRGQGGETQYF.